These 8 T cell receptor beta chains share one sample of origin, sequenced in a study of CD8+ T cells in alopecia areata. TCR sequencing used cDNA made by reverse transcription of extracted RNA. Sequencing was performed with immunoSEQ multiplex PCR; in TCRdb, only in-frame clones are kept and a portion is missing. The sample holds 80,000 to 100,000 clones, 35% to 50% seen once. The sample consisted of CD4+ T cells sorted from blood. The receptors shown here come from a human donor with alopecia areata.

The chain joins TRBV5-1 to TRBJ2-7, with 11 bases identical to TRBD1. V shed 2 bases, J shed 3 bases, and the junction held 7 bases outside the gene matches. The CDR3 has 16 residues. Germline V CDR1 and CDR2: SGHRS, YFSETQ. The CDR3 region is CASSLRSGTGGYEQYF. DNA of the CDR3: TGCGCCAGCAGCTTAAGGAGCGGGACAGGGGGCTACGAGCAGTACTTC.

V usage is TRBV30 and J usage is TRBJ2-7; no reliable D call. Trimming removed 3 bases at V and 5 bases at J, with 14 bases between. This CDR3 contains 13 residues. CDR1 and CDR2 (germline): GTSNPN, SVGIG (reference sequence). The CDR3: CAWRKGRAHEQYF. CDR3 coding DNA: TGTGCCTGGAGAAAGGGTAGGGCCCACGAGCAGTACTTC. The variable domain in full, with the rest retrieved from reference TRBV30 and TRBJ2-7, is SQTIHQWPATLVQPVGSPLSLECTVEGTSNPNLYWYRQAAGRGLQLLFYSVGIGQISSEVPQNLSASRPQDRQFILSSKKLLLSDSGFYLCAWRKGRAHEQYFGPGTRLTVT.

In its sample, this clone was seen a few times. This chain connects TRBV30 to TRBJ1-2; no clear D gene. Trimming stripped 5 bases from V and 1 base from J, with 8 bases between. CDR3 length equals 12 residues. Germline CDR1 and CDR2: GTSNPN and SVGIG (reference sequence). CDR3 sequence reads: CAWRSSNYGYTF. The CDR3 coding sequence is TGTGCCTGGCGATCAAGTAACTATGGCTACACCTTC.

This clone occurred a few times. The J gene is TRBJ2-2, the V gene TRBV5-1; 11 positions agree with TRBD2. Trimming removed 2 bases from V and 3 bases from J; junction bases left unmatched: 0. The CDR3 loop spans 15 amino acids. Per germline, CDR1 SGHRS and CDR2 YFSETQ. The CDR3 reads CASSLLAGDTGELFF. DNA of the CDR3: TGCGCCAGCAGCTTACTAGCGGGGGACACCGGGGAGCTGTTTTTT. Looking up the rest from reference TRBV5-1 and TRBJ2-2 gives the full variable domain: KAGVTQTPRYLIKTRGQQVTLSCSPISGHRSVSWYQQTPGQGLQFLFEYFSETQRNKGNFPGRFSGRQFSNSRSEMNVSTLELGDSALYLCASSLLAGDTGELFFGEGSRLTVL.

The gene calls are TRBV29-1 and TRBJ2-5; maybe TRBD2 (6 bases). Trimming removed 1 base from V and 5 bases from J, with 14 bases in between. This CDR3 contains 14 residues. Germline CDR1 SQVTM, CDR2 ANQGSEA. CDR3 loop: CSVEAVGGTETQYF. The CDR3 DNA reads as TGCAGCGTTGAAGCGGTTGGCGGGACGGAGACCCAGTACTTC.

This sequence joins TRBV11-2 and TRBJ2-1, with D tentatively TRBD1 (6 bases). The CDR3 contains 15 residues. V was clipped by 5 bases and J by 6 bases, with 17 bases between them. From germline, CDR1 is SGHAT and CDR2 FQNNGV. CDR3 sequence (DNA): TGTGCCAGCAGCCCGGAACAGGGTCAGCGCAATGAGCAGTTCTTC. It is translated as CASSPEQGQRNEQFF.

The chain carries TRBV9 and TRBJ1-6; 8 positions match TRBD1. J lost 9 bases, V lost 2 bases, and 1 base had no gene match. The germline V gene encodes CDR1 SGDLS and CDR2 YYNGEE. The CDR3 is 13 amino acids. CDR3 sequence: CASSVDRASPLHF. CDR3 DNA: TGTGCCAGCAGCGTGGACAGGGCTTCACCCCTCCACTTT.

This clone was seen just once. The chain employs TRBV29-1 and TRBJ2-7, with 8 bases aligning to TRBD2. Germline CDR1 reads SQVTM; CDR2 reads ANQGSEA. This CDR3 is built from 13 residues. Trimming took 4 bases from V and 4 from J; bases not matched to a gene: 6. The CDR3 loop is CSVVAAGVYEQYF. CDR3 nucleotides: TGCAGCGTTGTAGCAGCGGGAGTTTACGAGCAGTACTTC.